Listed here are 23 T cell receptor beta chains from one sample, sequenced in a study of T cell repertoires in cytomegalovirus infection (dated by TCRdb to about 2019). The listed sequencing device is Illumina HiSeq 1500. TCRdb reprocessed the public reads (quality trimming at Q25 with fastp, clone calling with MiXCR) and kept in-frame beta chains. Rows merge per CDR3 protein into single entries with the most common DNA and genes. This sample comprises hundreds of thousands of distinct CDR3 sequences, under 40% of them detected only once. The ten largest clones represent approximately 14% of the sample. The sequenced sample was PBMCs. These receptors were collected from a human donor in good health (CMV status not recorded). Some clones in this sample may be carry-over from other donors' samples.

This sequence joins TRBV2 and TRBJ2-1, with D perhaps matching TRBD1 or TRBD2 (5 bases each). The germline V and J ends were trimmed by 6 bases and 4 bases, with 13 bases remaining between them. Germline-derived CDR1 and CDR2 are SNHLY and FYNNEI. This CDR3 is built from 14 residues. CDR3: CASRAGTTYNEQFF. The CDR3 DNA is TGTGCCAGCAGAGCCGGGACCACATACAATGAGCAGTTCTTC. Variable domain in full (rest from reference TRBV2 and TRBJ2-1): EPEVTQTPSHQVTQMGQEVILRCVPISNHLYFYWYRQILGQKVEFLVSFYNNEISEKSEIFDDQFSVERPDGSNFTLKIRSTKLEDSAMYFCASRAGTTYNEQFFGPGTRLTVL.

The rearrangement joins TRBV25-1 to TRBJ1-6; possibly TRBD1 for D (6 bases). The ends were cut back, 4 bases at V and 7 bases at J, with 11 bases in the middle. This CDR3 region has 14 residues. Germline V lookup: CDR1 MGHDK, CDR2 SYGVNS. In nucleotides, the CDR3 is TGTGCCAGCAGTGTACACAGGGAAAATTCACCCCTCCACTTT. It codes for CASSVHRENSPLHF.

Comment on this clonotype: This may be a read error, as it is one base from a much larger clone. The CDR3 carries no conserved terminal phenylalanine or tryptophan, so it likely arises from a read error. The V call is TRBV7-2, the J call TRBJ2-7; no firm D call. The germline V and J ends were trimmed by 4 bases and 4 bases, with 17 bases remaining between them. The CDR3 contains 15 residues. CDR1 and CDR2 from the germline V gene are SGHTA and FQGNSA. CDR3 coding DNA: TGTGCCAGCAGCTCCCGGGCCGCAGATCGTTACGAGCAGTACTTA. Amino acid sequence: CASSSRAADRYEQYL.

Many counts were recorded for this clonotype. This rearrangement joins TRBV7-8 to TRBJ2-7, with 9 nucleotides matching TRBD1. Germline CDR1 reads SGHVS; CDR2 reads FQNEAQ. Trimming at V came to 5 bases and at J to 1 base, leaving 3 bases not matched to a gene. The CDR3 covers 14 residues. For the CDR3, the DNA is TGTGCCAGCAGCCATGGGACAGGGTCCTACGAGCAGTACTTC. The encoded protein is CASSHGTGSYEQYF.

This chain links TRBV20-1 with TRBJ2-7; D call uncertain. CDR1 and CDR2 (germline): DFQATT, SNEGSKA (reference sequence). Trimming pared 2 bases from V and 6 bases from J, leaving 14 bases between. This CDR3 is built from 13 residues. The CDR3 region is CSARYPLGGEQYF. The CDR3 bases are TGCAGTGCTAGATATCCTCTGGGCGGCGAGCAGTACTTC.

The chain combines TRBV28 with TRBJ1-1; D uncertain. The ends were cut back, 6 bases at V and 1 base at J, with 12 bases in the middle. Germline CDR1 reads MDHEN; CDR2 reads SYDVKM. The CDR3 has 14 residues. CDR3 bases: TGTGCCAGCAGCTCCCCCGGAGGGAACACTGAAGCTTTCTTT. Its protein is CASSSPGGNTEAFF.

This clonotype was picked up many times. The chain combines TRBV7-2 with TRBJ2-3; 9 bases align to TRBD2. Germline V CDR1 and CDR2: SGHTA, FQGNSA. The CDR3 spans 16 residues. Trimming cost V 5 bases and J 4 bases; bases outside gene matches: 10. For the CDR3, the DNA is TGTGCCAGCAGCCCAAACAGACTAGCGGTCGCAGATACGCAGTATTTT. It encodes CASSPNRLAVADTQYF.

In its sample, this clonotype was seen many times. This chain connects TRBV7-2 to TRBJ1-2; 7 bases match TRBD1. J was trimmed by 2 bases and V by 3 bases; bases with no gene match: 6. Germline V gives CDR1 SGHTA, CDR2 FQGNSA. The CDR3 totals 15 residues. The CDR3 DNA sequence: TGTGCCAGCAGCTTCCGAGGACAGGCCAACTATGGCTACACCTTC. Translating it yields CASSFRGQANYGYTF.

To note about this clonotype: An end of the junction does not agree with germline; a read error may underlie this. CDR3 in amino acids: CASRTAGFRTETQYF. CDR3 sequence (DNA): TGTGCCAGCCGTACCGCCGGGTTTCGCACAGAGACGCAGTATTTT. The V gene is TRBV12-3 or TRBV12-4, the J gene TRBJ2-3, with D uncertain. The length of the CDR3 is 15 residues.

V is TRBV29-1 and J is TRBJ2-3, with D unresolved. V gave up 4 bases and J gave up 1 base, with 12 bases separating them. The CDR3 has 14 amino acids. Germline CDR1 SQVTM, CDR2 ANQGSEA. Here the CDR3 reads CSVVEGYGTDTQYF. DNA of the CDR3: TGCAGCGTTGTGGAAGGATACGGCACAGATACGCAGTATTTT.

The rearrangement links TRBV20-1 to TRBJ1-3; TRBD1 is a possible D gene (5 bases). The V gene lost 0 bases and the J gene lost 0 bases, with 9 bases spanning the gap. The CDR3 has 15 residues. Germline CDR1 reads DFQATT; CDR2 reads SNEGSKA (reference sequence). For the CDR3, the DNA is TGCAGTGCTAGAGATCTGGGGGTCTCTGGAAACACCATATATTTT. Translation gives CSARDLGVSGNTIYF.

As DNA, the CDR3 is TGTGCCAGCAGCCAAGATACGTCACGGTATGGCTACACCTTC. Translation gives CASSQDTSRYGYTF. This chain connects TRBV14 to TRBJ1-2; D ambiguous. This CDR3 has 14 amino acids. Looked up from germline, CDR1 is SGHDN and CDR2 is FVKESK. V was cut by 0 bases and J by 5 bases, with 10 bases left in between.

This chain joins TRBV20-1 and TRBJ2-5; 16 nucleotides line up with TRBD2. The CDR3 extends over 17 amino acids. Per the germline V gene, CDR1 is DFQATT and CDR2 is SNEGSKA (reference sequence). The trim removed 6 bases at V and 1 base at J, leaving 8 bases unmatched. The CDR3 spells CSAGTSGGASGQETQYF. The CDR3 coding sequence is TGCAGTGCCGGGACTAGCGGGGGGGCCTCTGGCCAAGAGACCCAGTACTTC.

This chain connects TRBV9 to TRBJ2-2, with D perhaps TRBD2 (5 bases). CDR3 length: 13 residues. V dropped 4 bases and J dropped 5 bases, with 9 bases sitting between them. CDR1 is SGDLS and CDR2 is YYNGEE in the germline V gene. The CDR3 loop is CASSWTHTGELFF. Here the CDR3 DNA reads TGTGCCAGCAGCTGGACTCATACCGGGGAGCTGTTTTTT.

To note about this clonotype: One end of the junction varies from germline; a read error may be responsible. V gene TRBV28 combines with J gene TRBJ1-1; 8 nucleotides agree with TRBD1. CDR1 is MDHEN, CDR2 SYDVKM, per germline. This CDR3 has 15 amino acids. The CDR3 sequence is CSSSVHSPGGEEAFF. In nucleotides, the CDR3 is TGTTCCAGCAGCGTACATAGTCCAGGGGGCGAGGAAGCTTTCTTT.

The chain joins TRBV7-6 to TRBJ2-7, with 8 bases fitting TRBD1. J gave up 3 bases and V 5 bases, and 12 bases lay outside the gene matches. This CDR3 contains 16 residues. The germline V gene encodes CDR1 SGHVS and CDR2 FNYEAQ. The CDR3 protein is CASSLSAGTGHYEQYF. CDR3 DNA sequence: TGTGCCAGCAGCCTTAGCGCTGGGACAGGACACTACGAGCAGTACTTC.

This clonotype has a handful of counts. This chain uses TRBV7-6 with TRBJ2-3; 8 bases are a match to TRBD2. This CDR3 contains 16 residues. The J segment lost 6 bases and the V segment lost 1 base, leaving 9 bases of the junction unmatched. Per the germline V gene, CDR1 is SGHVS and CDR2 is FNYEAQ. CDR3 protein: CASSLGGLAGRDTQYF. The CDR3 nucleotides read TGTGCCAGCAGCTTAGGAGGTCTAGCGGGTAGGGATACGCAGTATTTT.

This clonotype was detected many times. In DNA, the CDR3 is TGTGCCAGCAGCCGTATAGTCCCCGGGGAGCTGTTTTTT. It codes for CASSRIVPGELFF. J is TRBJ2-2 and V is TRBV7-6, with no clear D. Trimming shortened V by 5 bases and J by 6 bases, and 10 bases separated the two germline ends. The CDR3 has 13 amino acids. CDR1 SGHVS and CDR2 FNYEAQ come from the germline V gene.

In the case of this clonotype: A read error may produce the germline difference seen at one junction end. The CDR3 DNA follows: TGTGACAGCAGCTTGGGGGGGGCCTGGGAGCAGTTCTTC. The encoded protein is CDSSLGGAWEQFF. V is TRBV11-2 and J is TRBJ2-1; D perhaps matches TRBD2 (7 bases). This CDR3 contains 13 residues. CDR1 is SGHAT and CDR2 is FQNNGV in the germline V gene.

V and J are TRBV9 and TRBJ1-6; D remains ambiguous. Looked up from germline, CDR1 is SGDLS and CDR2 is YYNGEE. V shed 0 bases and J shed 10 bases, with 14 bases lying between them. The CDR3 length is 15 residues. The chain's CDR3 is CASSVGRETGSPLHF. The DNA of the CDR3 is TGTGCCAGCAGCGTAGGGAGGGAGACGGGCTCACCCCTCCACTTT.

The chain couples TRBV19 to TRBJ2-1; 10 bases are a match to TRBD2. The end of the DNA aligns better with TRBJ2-7, so the J call may be wrong. CDR3 length equals 16 residues. Germline CDR1 and CDR2: LNHDA and SQIVND (reference sequence). The CDR3 DNA reads as TGTGCCAGTAGTAGAGCCCAGCGGGGGGGTTACAACGAGCAGTACTTC. Translated, it gives CASSRAQRGGYNEQYF.

This clonotype was detected ten times or more. V and J are TRBV7-9 and TRBJ1-1, with 7 bases identical to TRBD1. Trimming removed 5 bases from V and 2 bases from J; junction bases left unmatched: 8. Germline V CDR1 and CDR2: SEHNR, FQNEAQ (reference sequence). This CDR3 is built from 15 residues. CDR3 sequence reads: CASSMAGQSNTEAFF. The CDR3 DNA is TGTGCCAGCAGCATGGCGGGACAGTCAAACACTGAAGCTTTCTTT.

Notes on this clonotype: This may be a read error: a much more frequent sequence differs by one nucleotide. The rearrangement joins TRBV6-1 to TRBJ1-5; no clear D gene. V lost 7 bases and J lost 1, with 14 bases in between. Per germline, CDR1 MNHNS and CDR2 SASEGT. This CDR3 has 15 residues. The CDR3 loop is CASIDFWQSNQPQHF. CDR3 nucleotide sequence: TGTGCCAGCATTGATTTTTGGCAGAGCAATCAGCCCCAGCATTTT.